The clone carrying this T cell receptor (beta chain) was picked up many times. Its antigen is undetermined. This entry belongs to a study of identical twins. Study-wide results and caveats: Monozygotic twin pairs showed more out-of-frame TCR alpha sharing than models estimated.

TCRdb independently ran MiXCR on the 5' RACE reads; one entry per CDR3 protein. In the table there are roughly 230,000 distinct CDR3 sequences, about 8% of which are singletons. All donors comprised healthy Caucasians. The V gene's germline CDR1 is MNHEY and CDR2 SMNVEV (reference sequence). Trimming at V came to 0 bases and at J to 4 bases, leaving 2 bases not matched to a gene. This CDR3 contains 15 residues. This sample also belongs to another study, concerning yellow fever vaccine responses in identical twins.

The sample comprised CD8+ T cells sorted from blood. The receptor comes from a woman aged 18-30 years in good health. This rearrangement joins TRBV27 to TRBJ2-2, with 7 bases aligning to TRBD1. CDR3 sequence reads: CASSLSTGVTGELFF. CDR3 nucleotide sequence: TGTGCCAGCAGTTTATCCACAGGGGTCACCGGGGAGCTGTTTTTT.